The clone carrying this T cell receptor (beta chain) occurred many times. The sample comes from a study of identical twins. TCRdb reanalysed the 5' RACE reads using MiXCR and keeps one entry per CDR3 protein. Of approximately 700,000 distinct CDR3 sequences in the sample, over 5% were seen once. V was pared by 8 bases and J by 8 bases, with 8 bases of the junction left unmatched. Germline V gives CDR1 SQVTM, CDR2 ANQGSEA. CDR3 length equals 12 residues. The V and J genes are TRBV29-1 and TRBJ1-2; 10 positions agree with TRBD1. Material: naive T cells sorted from blood. The clonotype comes from a man aged 18 to 35 in good health. The DNA for the CDR3 is TGCAGCCTTCAGACAGGGGGCGGCGGCTACACCTTC. This translates into CSLQTGGGGYTF. The variable domain in full, with the rest retrieved from reference TRBV29-1 and TRBJ1-2, is SAVISQKPSRDICQRGTSLTIQCQVDSQVTMMFWYRQQPGQSLTLIATANQGSEATYESGFVIDKFPISRPNLTFSTLTVSNMSPEDSSIYLCSLQTGGGGYTFGSGTRLTVV.